The 5 T cell receptor beta chains in this list originate from one sample, sequenced in a study of T cells in Graves' hyperthyroidism and ophthalmopathy. RNA transcripts were the template for amplifying TCR beta CDR3 regions. First-round RT-PCR targeting the TCR CDR3 was performed with the HTBI primer set. TCRdb used MiXCR to reprocess the multiplex PCR reads, holding one entry per CDR3 protein. The sample records 300,000 to 400,000 distinct CDR3 sequences, about 13% being singletons. The sample comprised blood. Receptor source: a woman between 18 and 29 years old with Graves' hyperthyroidism.

The chain is built from TRBV4-1 and TRBJ1-5, with D possibly TRBD1 on 5 matching bases. The CDR3 length is 15 residues. Germline CDR1 MGHRA, CDR2 YSYEKL. V gave up 2 bases and J gave up 9 bases, with 17 bases separating them. CDR3 residues: CASSQYDRDLRPQHF. CDR3 DNA: TGCGCCAGCAGCCAATACGACAGAGACCTTCGGCCCCAGCATTTT.

The table lists this clonotype with many counts. The J gene is TRBJ2-4, the V gene TRBV2; possible D gene TRBD1, 6 bases. The germline gives CDR1 SNHLY, CDR2 FYNNEI. Trimming removed 11 bases at V and 8 bases at J, with 16 bases between. The CDR3 contains 12 residues. CDR3 sequence: CAVPGVNDIQYF. The CDR3 coding sequence is TGTGCCGTCCCAGGGGTGAATGACATTCAGTACTTC.

This clonotype was found many times. Written as DNA, the CDR3 is TGCAGTGCTAAGGACGGGAGCTCCTACAATGAGCAGTTCTTC. Its protein product is CSAKDGSSYNEQFF. The rearrangement joins TRBV20-1 to TRBJ2-1, with a tentative D call TRBD2 (6 bases). Trimming shortened V by 4 bases and J by 0 bases, and 10 bases separated the two germline ends. This CDR3 has 14 amino acids. Germline V gene sequence: CDR1 DFQATT, CDR2 SNEGSKA (reference sequence).

This clonotype has ten or more counts. The chain recombines TRBV29-1 with TRBJ1-2; 8 nucleotides align to TRBD1. V was clipped by 3 bases and J by 7 bases; unmatched bases: 7. Germline V gene sequence: CDR1 SQVTM, CDR2 ANQGSEA. The CDR3 has 13 amino acids. The CDR3 here is CSVDRGRVSGYTF. The DNA for the CDR3 is TGCAGCGTTGACAGGGGGCGCGTATCTGGCTACACCTTC.

The J gene is TRBJ1-5, the V gene TRBV19; 7 bases agree with TRBD1. Germline values: CDR1 LNHDA, CDR2 SQIVND (reference sequence). V shed 5 bases, J shed 2 bases, and the junction held 18 bases outside the gene matches. CDR3 length: 19 residues. CDR3 region: CASSPNAGQSFFGNQPQHF. In nucleotides, the CDR3 is TGTGCCAGTAGTCCGAACGCGGGACAGTCGTTTTTTGGCAATCAGCCCCAGCATTTT.